The rows below give T cell receptor beta chains drawn from one sample of a study of cytomegalovirus exposure and HLA in healthy donors. Clones were sequenced by immunoSEQ multiplex PCR, and TCRdb holds only the in-frame ones, with some missing. The data hold over 75,000 clones, with over 60% observed a single time. The sample consisted of PBMCs. These receptors all come from a female donor in good health and CMV-seronegative. Each CDR3 is given with its conserved first and last residue. The order of the fields is D gene, J gene, V gene, clone size, CDR3 DNA, CDR3 protein. The D gene is left open where the match is weak. Clone size appears in some rows only: once, few, many, or a class for an expanded clone.

-,TRBJ2-5,TRBV5-1,-,TGCGCCAGCAGCTTGGTGGAGCGGGTCCCAGAGAACTTC,CASSLVERVPENF
-,TRBJ2-1,TRBV27,-,TGTGCCAGCAGTTTAGCGGGATCCTACAATGAGCAGTTCTTC,CASSLAGSYNEQFF
-,TRBJ1-2,TRBV30,-,TGTGCCTGGAGTGTAGCAGGGGGCTACACCTTC,CAWSVAGGYTF
-,TRBJ2-7,TRBV9,-,TGTGCCAGCAGCCCACCTCTGTTCCGGGAGATTGACGAGCAGTACTTC,CASSPPLFREIDEQYF
-,TRBJ1-1,TRBV7-6,-,TGTGCCAGCAGCTTAGATTTAGAGGTGACAGGTGAAGCTTTCTTT,CASSLDLEVTGEAFF
-,TRBJ2-3,TRBV9,-,TGTGCCAGCAGCGTAGTGGGCGGGGCGCGCACAGATACGCAGTATTTT,CASSVVGGARTDTQYF
TRBD2,TRBJ2-1,TRBV27,-,TGTGCCAGCGGGGACTTAGGACTAGCGGGCCGGCCTTACAATGAGCAGTTCTTC,CASGDLGLAGRPYNEQFF
TRBD1,TRBJ2-3,TRBV29-1,-,TGCAGCGTTGCTCTAAGGGGGCGCACAGATACGCAGTATTTT,CSVALRGRTDTQYF
-,TRBJ1-3,TRBV30,-,TGTGCAAGTACTCGTGGAAACACCATATATTTT,CASTRGNTIYF
-,TRBJ2-7,TRBV7-9,few,TGTGCCAGCAGCCGCCCAGGGTTATTTCCCTACGAGCAGTACTTC,CASSRPGLFPYEQYF
TRBD2,TRBJ2-1,TRBV29-1,-,TGCAGCGGATTTAGCGGGAGGGGGAACAATGAGCAGTTCTTC,CSGFSGRGNNEQFF
TRBD2,TRBJ2-2,TRBV4-2,-,TGTGCCAGCAGCCAAGAACTAGCGGGACTCACGAACACCGGGGAGCTGTTTTTT,CASSQELAGLTNTGELFF
-,TRBJ2-3,TRBV4-1,-,TGCGCCAGCAGCCGGAGTCAGGTGAGGGGCACAGATACGCAGTATTTT,CASSRSQVRGTDTQYF
TRBD1,TRBJ2-7,TRBV6-1,-,TGTGCCAGCAGTACCTCAGGGGGTCCCCCCCACGAGCAGTACTTC,CASSTSGGPPHEQYF
-,TRBJ1-5,TRBV19,-,TGTGCCAGTAGTATAGAAGGGGGGCCCCAGCATTTT,CASSIEGGPQHF
TRBD1,TRBJ2-7,TRBV5-1,-,TGCGCCAGCAGCTTGGAGACAGGGACCTACGAGCAGTACTTC,CASSLETGTYEQYF
-,TRBJ1-6,TRBV5-1,-,TGCGCCAGCACGGCGGCTGTGAATAATTCACCCCTCCACTTT,CASTAAVNNSPLHF
-,TRBJ1-1,TRBV7-9,-,TGTGCCAGCAGCTTGGACATGAACACTGAAGCTTTCTTT,CASSLDMNTEAFF
TRBD1,TRBJ1-5,TRBV30,-,TGTGCCTGGAGTCCTTCATCAGGGGGGACCTCTCAGCCCCAGCATTTT,CAWSPSSGGTSQPQHF
-,TRBJ1-1,TRBV6-5,-,TGTGCCAGCGGGCGAGTGTTAGAAGCTTTCTTT,CASGRVLEAFF
-,TRBJ2-5,TRBV9,-,TGTGCCAGCAGCGTAGAATCCCGAGAGACCCAGTACTTC,CASSVESRETQYF
TRBD1,TRBJ2-6,TRBV2,-,TGTGCCATAGAACAGGGGGACAGACCCTCCTCTGGGGCCAACGTCCTGACTTTC,CAIEQGDRPSSGANVLTF
TRBD1,TRBJ1-5,TRBV6-1,once,TGTGCCAGCAGCGGACAGGGGGTCAATCAGCCCCAGCATTTT,CASSGQGVNQPQHF
-,TRBJ1-5,TRBV6-4,-,TGTGCCAGCAGTGACTCGACAGGCGACCAGCATTTT,CASSDSTGDQHF
-,TRBJ1-1,TRBV27,-,TGTGCCAGCAGTTTAGGGGGGGCGGGCACTGAAGCTTTCTTT,CASSLGGAGTEAFF
-,TRBJ1-1,TRBV14,-,TGTGCCAGCAGCCGTCGGGGGGGGAGGTCAGGCACTGAAGCTTTCTTT,CASSRRGGRSGTEAFF
-,TRBJ1-2,TRBV19,-,TGTGCCAGCACGAACAGGGATCGCTACACCTTC,CASTNRDRYTF
-,TRBJ1-1,TRBV6-8,-,TGTGCCAGCAGTTACTCGATACGGACCGGGAAGGTAGTCGACACTGAAGCTTTCTTT,CASSYSIRTGKVVDTEAFF
-,TRBJ2-1,TRBV28,-,TGTGCCAGCCGCCCGTCAGGCGGGGCCAATGAGCAGTTCTTC,CASRPSGGANEQFF
TRBD1,TRBJ2-7,TRBV6-5,-,TGTGCCAGCAATGAAGGGACAGGTCCCTACGAGCAGTACTTC,CASNEGTGPYEQYF
-,TRBJ1-2,TRBV5-1,-,TGCGCCAGCAATGAGGGCGGCAGGAGACCTAACTATGGCTACACCTTC,CASNEGGRRPNYGYTF
-,TRBJ1-5,TRBV27,few,TGTGCCAGCAGTTCGGGGGGAACCGCCCAGCCCCAGCATTTT,CASSSGGTAQPQHF
TRBD2,TRBJ2-7,TRBV10-3,-,TGTGCCATCCAAGGGGGGACTAGCGGGAGCTCCTACGAGCAGTACTTC,CAIQGGTSGSSYEQYF
TRBD2,TRBJ2-7,TRBV27,-,TGTGCCAGCAGTTCCAAGGGTAGCGGGGTACCCCACGAGCAGTACTTC,CASSSKGSGVPHEQYF
TRBD1,TRBJ1-2,TRBV7-2,-,TGTGCAACCAGCAGGGACAGGGTGTACGGCTACACCTTC,CATSRDRVYGYTF
-,TRBJ1-6,TRBV27,-,-,CASSTSTGTSSYNSPLHF